A selection of T cell receptor beta chains follows, all from one sample in a study of PD-1 and CTLA-4 blockade in melanoma. The method was immunoSEQ multiplex PCR; TCRdb's version includes in-frame clones alone and lacks a portion of them. The repertoire holds 32,000 or so clones, with roughly 89% as singletons. The sequencing used CD8+ T cells from peripheral blood, collected before anti-PD-1 treatment. The origin of the receptors is a human donor with melanoma. The CDR3 runs from the conserved cysteine through the conserved F or W. A D gene is named only where the DNA matches it firmly. Only part of the rows carry a size: once, few, many, or a class if the clone is expanded.

DNA | CDR3 | size | J | V | D
TGTGCCAGCAAGGAACAGTCGAGCTCTGGAAACACCATATATTTT | CASKEQSSSGNTIYF | few | TRBJ1-3 | TRBV2 | -
TGCAGTGCTAGTGAGGGTCTGGAGACCCAGTACTTC | CSASEGLETQYF | - | TRBJ2-5 | TRBV20-1 | -
TGCAGCGTTGAAATGCCAGAGCTGGAGACCCAGTACTTC | CSVEMPELETQYF | - | TRBJ2-5 | TRBV29-1 | -
TGTGCCAGCAGCCAAGATCTGGGTGGCGGCGGGGAGCTGTTTTTT | CASSQDLGGGGELFF | - | TRBJ2-2 | TRBV14 | -
TGTGCCAGTAGTATAGATGGAAAACTAAACTATGGCTACACCTTC | CASSIDGKLNYGYTF | - | TRBJ1-2 | TRBV19 | -
TGTGCCAGCAGTGACTCAAGCGGCGCAGATACGCAGTATTTT | CASSDSSGADTQYF | - | TRBJ2-3 | TRBV6-4 | -
TGCGCCAGCAGCCTCATGGGACTAGCGGGGGGCACAGATACGCAGTATTTT | CASSLMGLAGGTDTQYF | - | TRBJ2-3 | TRBV4-1 | TRBD2
TGTGCCAGCTTAGCGGGAGAGACCGGGGAGCTGTTTTTT | CASLAGETGELFF | - | TRBJ2-2 | TRBV24-1 | TRBD2
TGTGCCAGCAGCCTCGGGACCTCCTCTGGAAACACCATATATTTT | CASSLGTSSGNTIYF | - | TRBJ1-3 | TRBV6-5 | -
TGTGCCAGCTCAGCGGACGGACGCAATCAGCCCCAGCATTTT | CASSADGRNQPQHF | once | TRBJ1-5 | TRBV18 | -
TGTGCCAGCAGCTTTATGGGGGAGAACTATGGCTACACCTTC | CASSFMGENYGYTF | - | TRBJ1-2 | TRBV13 | -
TGCGCCAGCAGCCCCGACAGGTCGAACGAGCAGTACTTC | CASSPDRSNEQYF | - | TRBJ2-7 | TRBV4-1 | -
TGTGCCAGCAGCTTTGCCGGACAGGGGATGGGCACTGAAGCTTTCTTT | CASSFAGQGMGTEAFF | - | TRBJ1-1 | TRBV7-9 | TRBD1
TGTGCCAGCGGACAGGGCTACGAGCAGTACTTC | CASGQGYEQYF | - | TRBJ2-7 | TRBV6-5 | TRBD1
TGTGCCAGCAGCTTAACCACAGGGGGCAGGTATGAGCAGTTCTTC | CASSLTTGGRYEQFF | - | TRBJ2-1 | TRBV7-9 | TRBD1
TGCGCCAGCAGTGAGTCAGGCACTAGCGGGGGTTCCTACGAGCAGTACTTC | CASSESGTSGGSYEQYF | - | TRBJ2-7 | TRBV10-2 | TRBD2
TGTGCCATAACGACCCAGCGGAGTACCACAGATACGCAGTATTTT | CAITTQRSTTDTQYF | - | TRBJ2-3 | TRBV28 | -
TGTGCCATCAGCACAGGGGGCGACTCCTACGAGCAGTACTTC | CAISTGGDSYEQYF | - | TRBJ2-7 | TRBV10-3 | TRBD1
TGTGCCACCAGTCCTGGGAGTTACACAGGGGAAAATCAGCCCCAGCATTTT | CATSPGSYTGENQPQHF | once | TRBJ1-5 | TRBV24-1 | TRBD1
TGTGCCAGCAGTTTTTCGAACAGACACACAGATACGCAGTATTTT | CASSFSNRHTDTQYF | - | TRBJ2-3 | TRBV27 | -